This record covers a single TCR beta chain. Its antigen is still unknown. Relative to the germline gene, one junction end is altered; a read error may explain this. Germline V gene data show CDR1 as SNHLY and CDR2 as FYNNEI. The CDR3 loop spans 15 amino acids. PCR involved 60 Vbeta and 13 Jbeta primers. Clones were sequenced by immunoSEQ multiplex PCR, and TCRdb holds only the in-frame ones, with some missing. The sample consists of 150,000 to 200,000 clones, approximately 72% of them appearing once. This entry belongs to a study of cytomegalovirus exposure and HLA in healthy donors. About the study: Of some 400 genotyped donors, roughly 76% grouped in the Caucasian-associated ancestry cluster.

Study-level findings and limits: In a later analysis, donors in an Asian-associated ancestry cluster reportedly had fewer N-insertions in productive TCRs than the cohort mean. Both high specificity and high sensitivity reportedly marked the classifier's diagnosis of cytomegalovirus status.

Sample: PBMCs. The rearrangement uses TRBV2 and TRBJ1-6; TRBD1 might be the D (6 bases). The TCR originated in a human donor in good health. CDR3 protein: CVSSENRVENSPLHF. The CDR3 DNA follows: TGTGTCAGCAGTGAAAACAGGGTTGAAAATTCACCCCTCCACTTT.